The source of this TCR beta chain is a study of stem cell transplantation in POMP-related autoinflammatory disease. For the study at large: The study hypothesized thymoproteasome defects skew the TRB repertoire via impaired CD8+ selection. Study-wide points: Unique TRB V-J gene pairings were limited in number in patients with PRAID. Across all analyzed T-cell subsets, patients with PRAID tended toward reduced diversity and increased clonality.

Profiled with immunoSEQ multiplex PCR; TCRdb holds only in-frame clones, not every one. The sample includes roughly 6,900 clones, less than 90% of them seen just once. Note on this clone: Its target is not known.

V lost 1 base to trimming and J lost 2 bases, with 6 bases between them. This CDR3 has 13 amino acids. Germline CDR1 SGHTA, CDR2 FQGNSA. The chain uses TRBV7-2 and TRBJ2-7; D gene ambiguous. Sequencing was carried out using a CXCR5-defined cell subset from PBMCs. This receptor was taken from a human donor in good health. Written as DNA, the CDR3 is TGTGCCAGCAGCTTAGTATCTCCCTACGAGCAGTACTTC. Translating gives CASSLVSPYEQYF.